This T cell receptor beta chain was profiled in a study of CD8+CD57+ T cells in acquired aplastic anemia. TCR beta VDJ and CDR3 were profiled, and genomic DNA was the template. TCRdb redid the calling of the reads with MiXCR, one entry per CDR3 protein. This sample has about 120,000 distinct CDR3 sequences, with about 43% found just once. The CDR3 runs to 13 residues. CDR1 SNHLY and CDR2 FYNNEI come from the germline V gene. Trimming removed 6 bases from V and 6 bases from J, with 12 bases in between. The patients chosen for sequencing had shown expansion of CD8+CD57+ cells (detected by flow cytometry). Patients, without exception, had severe acquired aplastic anemia.

Sequenced input: sorted CD4+, CD8+, or CD8+CD57+ T cells (not recorded which) from PBMCs. This receptor was obtained from a human donor with aplastic anemia. The chain combines TRBV2 with TRBJ1-5; unclear D gene. The CDR3 sequence: CASRADSGQPQHF. The CDR3 bases are TGTGCCAGCAGGGCGGACTCCGGTCAGCCCCAGCATTTT.